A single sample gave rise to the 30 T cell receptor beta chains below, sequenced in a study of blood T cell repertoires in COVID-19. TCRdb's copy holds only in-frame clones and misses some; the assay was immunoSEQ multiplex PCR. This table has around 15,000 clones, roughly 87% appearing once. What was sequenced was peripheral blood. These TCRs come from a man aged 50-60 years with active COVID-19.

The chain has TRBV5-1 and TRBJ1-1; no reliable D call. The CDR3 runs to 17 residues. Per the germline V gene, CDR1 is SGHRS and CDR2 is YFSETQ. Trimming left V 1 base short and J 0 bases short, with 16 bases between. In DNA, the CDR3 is TGCGCCAGCAGCTTGTTGGCTTTGGCGGAAATGAACACTGAAGCTTTCTTT. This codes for CASSLLALAEMNTEAFF.

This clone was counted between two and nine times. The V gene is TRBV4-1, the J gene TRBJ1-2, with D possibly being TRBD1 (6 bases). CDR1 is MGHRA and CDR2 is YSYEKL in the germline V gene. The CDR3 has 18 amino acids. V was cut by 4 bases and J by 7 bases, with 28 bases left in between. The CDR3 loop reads CASSLRGGPGEIGSGYTF. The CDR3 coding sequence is TGCGCCAGCAGCCTGAGGGGGGGTCCGGGGGAAATTGGTTCTGGCTACACCTTC.

The CDR3 nucleotides are TGTGCCAGCCGTAGGGGCAACTACAATGAGCAGTTCTTC. Its translation: CASRRGNYNEQFF. The V gene is TRBV27, the J gene TRBJ2-1, with a weak D call TRBD1 (5 bases). The CDR3 length is 13 residues. Trimming pared 8 bases from V and 3 bases from J, leaving 11 bases between. Germline CDR1 is MNHEY and CDR2 is SMNVEV (reference sequence).

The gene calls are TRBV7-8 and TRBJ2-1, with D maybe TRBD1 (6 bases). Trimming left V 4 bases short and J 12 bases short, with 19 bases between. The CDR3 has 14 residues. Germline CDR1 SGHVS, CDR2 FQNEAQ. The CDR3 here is CASSSLGDTKPQFF. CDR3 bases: TGTGCCAGCAGCTCCCTCGGGGACACAAAACCGCAGTTCTTC.

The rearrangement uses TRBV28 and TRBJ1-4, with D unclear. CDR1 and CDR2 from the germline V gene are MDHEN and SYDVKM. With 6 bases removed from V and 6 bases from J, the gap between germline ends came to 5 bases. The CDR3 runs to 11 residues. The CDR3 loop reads CASSPDEKLFF. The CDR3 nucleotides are TGTGCCAGCAGCCCGGATGAAAAACTGTTTTTT.

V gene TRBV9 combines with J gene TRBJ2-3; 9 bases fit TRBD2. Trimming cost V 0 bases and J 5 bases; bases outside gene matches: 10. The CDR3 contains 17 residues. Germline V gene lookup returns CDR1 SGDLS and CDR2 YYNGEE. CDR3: CASSVDGSGSSGDTQYF. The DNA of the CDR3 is TGTGCCAGCAGCGTAGACGGTAGCGGGAGTTCGGGAGATACGCAGTATTTT.

CDR3: CASSESGTNQPQHF. The CDR3 nucleotides read TGTGCCAGCAGTGAATCTGGGACAAATCAGCCCCAGCATTTT. The gene calls are TRBV28 and TRBJ1-5; a weak D match, TRBD1 (6 bases). CDR3 size: 14 residues. V was trimmed by 5 bases and J by 4 bases, leaving 12 bases between them. Looked up from germline, CDR1 is MDHEN and CDR2 is SYDVKM.

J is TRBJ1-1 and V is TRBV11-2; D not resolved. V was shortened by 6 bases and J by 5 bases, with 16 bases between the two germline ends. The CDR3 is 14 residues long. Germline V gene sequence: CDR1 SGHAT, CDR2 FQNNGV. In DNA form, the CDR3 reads TGTGCCAGCAGGTCCGTGCGCCGGAGGACTGAAGCTTTCTTT. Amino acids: CASRSVRRRTEAFF.

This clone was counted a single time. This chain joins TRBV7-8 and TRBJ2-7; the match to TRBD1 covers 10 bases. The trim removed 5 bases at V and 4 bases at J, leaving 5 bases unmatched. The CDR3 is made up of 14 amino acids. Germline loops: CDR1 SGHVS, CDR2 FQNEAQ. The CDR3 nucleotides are TGTGCCAGCAGCCATAGACAGGGGGCTTACGAGCAGTACTTC. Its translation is CASSHRQGAYEQYF.

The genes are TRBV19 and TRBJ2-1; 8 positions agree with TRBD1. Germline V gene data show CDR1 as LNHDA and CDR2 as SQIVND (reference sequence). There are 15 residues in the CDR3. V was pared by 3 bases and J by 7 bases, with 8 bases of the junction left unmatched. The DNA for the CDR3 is TGTGCCAGTAGTATCTCAGGGGGCCGGTGGAATGAGCAGTTCTTC. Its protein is CASSISGGRWNEQFF.

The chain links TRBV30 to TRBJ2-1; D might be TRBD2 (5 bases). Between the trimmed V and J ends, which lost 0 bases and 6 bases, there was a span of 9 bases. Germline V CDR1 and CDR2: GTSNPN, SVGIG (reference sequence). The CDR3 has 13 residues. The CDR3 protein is CAWSVTGFNEQFF. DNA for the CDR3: TGTGCCTGGAGTGTAACGGGGTTCAATGAGCAGTTCTTC.

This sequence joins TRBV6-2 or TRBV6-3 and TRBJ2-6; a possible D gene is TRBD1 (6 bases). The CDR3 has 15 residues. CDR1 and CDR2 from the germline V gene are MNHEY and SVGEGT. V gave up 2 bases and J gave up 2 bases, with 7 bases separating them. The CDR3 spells CASSYGDTGANVLTF. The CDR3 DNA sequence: TGTGCCAGCAGTTACGGGGACACTGGGGCCAACGTCCTGACTTTC.

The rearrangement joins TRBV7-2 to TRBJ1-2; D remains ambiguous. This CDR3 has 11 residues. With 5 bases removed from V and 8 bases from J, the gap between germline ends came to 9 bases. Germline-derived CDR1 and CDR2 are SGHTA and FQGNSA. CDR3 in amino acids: CASSTTRGYTF. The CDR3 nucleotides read TGTGCCAGCAGCACGACTCGGGGCTACACCTTC. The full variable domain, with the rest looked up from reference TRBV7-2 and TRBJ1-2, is GAGVSQSPSNKVTEKGKDVELRCDPISGHTALYWYRQSLGQGLEFLIYFQGNSAPDKSGLPSDRFSAERTGGSVSTLTIQRTQQEDSAVYLCASSTTRGYTFGSGTRLTVV.

The CDR3 loop reads CASSSGHAYGYTF. CDR3 sequence (DNA): TGTGCCAGCAGCTCCGGACACGCCTATGGCTACACCTTC. The chain links TRBV12-3 or TRBV12-4 to TRBJ1-2, with D tentatively TRBD1 (5 bases). CDR3 length: 13 amino acids. V lost 6 bases and J lost 4, with 12 bases in between.

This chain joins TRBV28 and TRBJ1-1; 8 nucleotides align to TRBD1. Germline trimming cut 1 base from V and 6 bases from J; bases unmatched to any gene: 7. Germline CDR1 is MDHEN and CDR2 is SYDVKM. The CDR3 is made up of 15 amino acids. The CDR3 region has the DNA TGTGCCAGCAGTTTATCGCAGGGGGCGCGCGCTGAAGCTTTCTTT. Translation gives CASSLSQGARAEAFF.

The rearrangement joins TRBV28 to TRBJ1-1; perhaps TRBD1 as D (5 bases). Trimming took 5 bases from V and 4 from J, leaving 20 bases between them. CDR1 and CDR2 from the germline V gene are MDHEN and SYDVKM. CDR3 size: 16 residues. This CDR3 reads CASSTLGAGLGTEAFF. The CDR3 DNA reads TGTGCCAGCAGTACGCTAGGGGCAGGCCTGGGCACTGAAGCTTTCTTT.

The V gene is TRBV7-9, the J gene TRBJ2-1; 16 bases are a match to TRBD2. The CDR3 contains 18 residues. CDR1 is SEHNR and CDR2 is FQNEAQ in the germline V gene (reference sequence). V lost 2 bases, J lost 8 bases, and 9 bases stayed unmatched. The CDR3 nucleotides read TGTGCCAGCAGCTTACCAGGGACTAGCGGGAGGGCTAGGGATGAGCAGTTCTTC. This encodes CASSLPGTSGRARDEQFF. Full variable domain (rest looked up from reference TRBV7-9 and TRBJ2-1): DTGVSQNPRHKITKRGQNVTFRCDPISEHNRLYWYRQTLGQGPEFLTYFQNEAQLEKSRLLSDRFSAERPKGSFSTLEIQRTEQGDSAMYLCASSLPGTSGRARDEQFFGPGTRLTVL.

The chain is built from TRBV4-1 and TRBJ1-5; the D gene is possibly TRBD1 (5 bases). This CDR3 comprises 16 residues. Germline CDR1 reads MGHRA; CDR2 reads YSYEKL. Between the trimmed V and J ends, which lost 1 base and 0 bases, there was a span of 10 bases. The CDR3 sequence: CASSQARQNSNQPQHF. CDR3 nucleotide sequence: TGCGCCAGCAGCCAAGCTAGACAGAATAGCAATCAGCCCCAGCATTTT.

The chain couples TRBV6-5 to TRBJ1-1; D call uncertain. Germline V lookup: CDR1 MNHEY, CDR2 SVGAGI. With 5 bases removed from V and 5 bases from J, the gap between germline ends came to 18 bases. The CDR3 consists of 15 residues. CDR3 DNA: TGTGCCAGCAGTCGACCTGGGGTAGGGAGGACTGAAGCTTTCTTT. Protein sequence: CASSRPGVGRTEAFF.

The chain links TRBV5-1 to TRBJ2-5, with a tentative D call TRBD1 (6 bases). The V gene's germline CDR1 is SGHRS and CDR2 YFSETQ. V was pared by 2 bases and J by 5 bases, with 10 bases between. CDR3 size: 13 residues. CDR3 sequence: CASSFQGSETQYF. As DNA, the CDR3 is TGCGCCAGCAGCTTTCAGGGGAGCGAGACCCAGTACTTC.

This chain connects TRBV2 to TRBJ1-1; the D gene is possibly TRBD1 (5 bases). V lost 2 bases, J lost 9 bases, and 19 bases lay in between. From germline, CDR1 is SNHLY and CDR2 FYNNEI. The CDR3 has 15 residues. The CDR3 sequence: CASSEPHQATVKAFF. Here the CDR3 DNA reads TGTGCCAGCAGTGAACCCCACCAGGCGACAGTTAAAGCTTTCTTT. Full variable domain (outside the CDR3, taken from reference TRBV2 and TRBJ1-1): EPEVTQTPSHQVTQMGQEVILRCVPISNHLYFYWYRQILGQKVEFLVSFYNNEISEKSEIFDDQFSVERPDGSNFTLKIRSTKLEDSAMYFCASSEPHQATVKAFFGQGTRLTVV.

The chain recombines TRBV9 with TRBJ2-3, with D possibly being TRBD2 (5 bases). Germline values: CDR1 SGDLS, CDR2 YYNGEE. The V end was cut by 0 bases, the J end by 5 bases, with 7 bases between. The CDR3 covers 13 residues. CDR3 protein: CASSVGERDTQYF. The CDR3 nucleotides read TGTGCCAGCAGCGTAGGGGAGCGAGATACGCAGTATTTT.

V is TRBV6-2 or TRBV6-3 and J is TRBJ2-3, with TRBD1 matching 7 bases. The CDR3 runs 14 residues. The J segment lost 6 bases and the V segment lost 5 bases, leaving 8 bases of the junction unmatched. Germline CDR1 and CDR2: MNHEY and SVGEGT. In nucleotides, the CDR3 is TGTGCCAGCAGTCCGTACAGGGGTAGGGATACGCAGTATTTT. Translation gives CASSPYRGRDTQYF.

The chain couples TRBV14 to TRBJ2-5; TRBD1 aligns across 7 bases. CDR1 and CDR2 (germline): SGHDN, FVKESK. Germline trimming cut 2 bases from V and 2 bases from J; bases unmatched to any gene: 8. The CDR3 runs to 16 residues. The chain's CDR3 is CASSQRGPRWQETQYF. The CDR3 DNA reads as TGTGCCAGCAGCCAAAGGGGGCCCCGGTGGCAAGAGACCCAGTACTTC.

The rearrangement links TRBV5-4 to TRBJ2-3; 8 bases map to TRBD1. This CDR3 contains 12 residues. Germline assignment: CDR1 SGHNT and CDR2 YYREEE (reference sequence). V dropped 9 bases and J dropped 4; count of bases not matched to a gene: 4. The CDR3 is CATQTGADTQYF. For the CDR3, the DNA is TGTGCCACCCAGACAGGGGCAGATACGCAGTATTTT.

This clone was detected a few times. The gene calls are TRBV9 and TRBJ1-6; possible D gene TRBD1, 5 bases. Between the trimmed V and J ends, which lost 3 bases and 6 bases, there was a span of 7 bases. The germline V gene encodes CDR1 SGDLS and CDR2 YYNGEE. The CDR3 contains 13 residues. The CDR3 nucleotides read TGTGCCAGCAGCGCGGGGGGTAATTCACCCCTCCACTTT. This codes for CASSAGGNSPLHF.

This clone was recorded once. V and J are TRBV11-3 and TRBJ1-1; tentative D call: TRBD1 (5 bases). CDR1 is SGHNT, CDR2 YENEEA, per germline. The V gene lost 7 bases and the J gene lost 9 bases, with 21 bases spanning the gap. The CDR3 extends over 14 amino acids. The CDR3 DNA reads TGTGCCAGCATCCCGCAAGGGGTCTCCGGCCAAGCTTTCTTT. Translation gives CASIPQGVSGQAFF.

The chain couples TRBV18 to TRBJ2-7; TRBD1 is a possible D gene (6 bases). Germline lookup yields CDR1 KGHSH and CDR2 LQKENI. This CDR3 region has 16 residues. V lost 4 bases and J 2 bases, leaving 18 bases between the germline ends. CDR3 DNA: TGTGCCAGCTCACAATTCTCCGGGACATCGGCCTACGAGCAGTACTTC. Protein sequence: CASSQFSGTSAYEQYF.

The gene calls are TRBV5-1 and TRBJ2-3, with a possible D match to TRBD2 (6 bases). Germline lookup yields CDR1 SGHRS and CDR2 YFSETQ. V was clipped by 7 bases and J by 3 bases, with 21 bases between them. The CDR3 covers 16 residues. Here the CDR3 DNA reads TGCGCCAGCCGTAGCTATAGCGGAAACCCAACAGATACGCAGTATTTT. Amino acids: CASRSYSGNPTDTQYF.

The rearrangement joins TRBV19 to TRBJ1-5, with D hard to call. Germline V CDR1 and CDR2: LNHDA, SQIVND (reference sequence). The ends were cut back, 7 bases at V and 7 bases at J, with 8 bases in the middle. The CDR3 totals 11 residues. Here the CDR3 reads CASTLRQPQHF. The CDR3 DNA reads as TGTGCCAGTACCCTCAGGCAGCCCCAGCATTTT.